This TCR beta chain is drawn from a study of cytomegalovirus exposure and HLA in healthy donors. Using immunoSEQ multiplex PCR, the repertoire was profiled, and TCRdb retains in-frame clones only, with some absent. The sample consists of fewer than 150,000 clones, approximately 84% of them appearing once. The germline V and J ends were trimmed by 0 bases and 6 bases, with 12 bases remaining between them. Germline lookup yields CDR1 SGHRS and CDR2 YFSETQ. The length of the CDR3 is 14 residues. Whole-study results and caveats: A classifier reportedly called cytomegalovirus status with high sensitivity and specificity. According to a subsequent analysis, TCR clusters identified in the first cohort showed a tendency to co-occur across the approximately 120 validation repertoires. Most observed TCR sequences were rare, whereas some public TCRs were detected in many donors.

To note about this clone: Its target is not known.

The sequence derives from a man aged 25 to 45 in good health and CMV-seropositive. Sequencing was performed on PBMCs. The chain has TRBV5-1 and TRBJ1-2, with D hard to call. DNA of the CDR3: TGCGCCAGCAGCTTGGGCGGACTGTATCATGGCTACACCTTC. This codes for CASSLGGLYHGYTF.